A single sample is the source of the 9 T cell receptor beta chains below, sequenced in a study of blood T cell repertoires in COVID-19. Profiling relied on immunoSEQ multiplex PCR, and the TCRdb table lists in-frame clones only, not all of them. The table records just over 250,000 clones, around 92% of them present only once. The specimen was peripheral blood. The origin of the receptors is a young adult with COVID-19, enrolled during active disease.

This rearrangement joins TRBV19 to TRBJ2-7; 7 bases line up with TRBD1. The CDR3 loop spans 15 amino acids. With 3 bases clipped from V and 5 bases from J, the junction kept 10 bases outside the gene matches. CDR1 LNHDA and CDR2 SQIVND come from the germline V gene (reference sequence). Here the CDR3 DNA reads TGTGCCAGTAGTATTACAGGGGATGTTTTCCACGAGCAGTACTTC. It yields the protein CASSITGDVFHEQYF. Based on the CDR3 plus reference TRBV19 and TRBJ2-7, the full variable domain is DGGITQSPKYLFRKEGQNVTLSCEQNLNHDAMYWYRQDPGQGLRLIYYSQIVNDFQKGDIAEGYSVSREKKESFPLTVTSAQKNPTAFYLCASSITGDVFHEQYFGPGTRLTVT.

This clone occurred a few times. This chain uses TRBV6-5 with TRBJ2-3; 10 positions agree with TRBD1. Losses at the gene ends were 7 bases for V and 2 bases for J; bases not matched to a gene: 3. Germline V CDR1 and CDR2: MNHEY, SVGAGI. The CDR3 covers 14 residues. CDR3 nucleotide sequence: TGTGCCAGCACCGGGACAGGGGACACAGATACGCAGTATTTT. Its protein product is CASTGTGDTDTQYF.

As for this clone: Other nucleotide sequences in the sample specify the same CDR3. The gene calls are TRBV19 and TRBJ1-5; TRBD1 might be the D (5 bases). The CDR3 contains 14 residues. V lost 3 bases and J lost 1, with 7 bases in between. CDR1 and CDR2 from the germline V gene are LNHDA and SQIVND (reference sequence). The CDR3 DNA is TGTGCCAGTAGTATCCAGGGCAGCAATCAGCCCCAGCATTTT. Protein product: CASSIQGSNQPQHF.

J is TRBJ2-3 and V is TRBV10-3; D is unresolved. Germline V gene sequence: CDR1 ENHRY, CDR2 SYGVKD. The CDR3 is made up of 17 amino acids. V lost 0 bases and J lost 1, with 14 bases in between. CDR3 residues: CAISESMTPVGTDTQYF. The CDR3 nucleotides read TGTGCCATCAGTGAGTCGATGACACCGGTTGGCACAGATACGCAGTATTTT.

This clone was counted between two and nine times. This chain links TRBV3-1 (or the pseudogene TRBV3-2) with TRBJ2-1, with unresolved D. Germline values: CDR1 LGHDT, CDR2 YNNKEL (reference sequence). V was shortened by 2 bases and J by 6 bases, with 8 bases between the two germline ends. This CDR3 is 13 amino acids long. CDR3 loop: CASSQSSGNEQFF. The CDR3 DNA follows: TGTGCCAGCAGCCAAAGTAGTGGCAATGAGCAGTTCTTC.

The chain uses TRBV2 and TRBJ2-1; 10 nucleotides agree with TRBD2. The junction had 11 bases not matched to a gene; V was cut back by 6 bases and J by 6 bases. The CDR3 has 16 amino acids. Germline V gives CDR1 SNHLY, CDR2 FYNNEI. The CDR3: CASSPGASGRANEQFF. The CDR3 DNA follows: TGTGCCAGCAGCCCCGGGGCTAGCGGGAGAGCCAATGAGCAGTTCTTC.

This sequence joins TRBV2 and TRBJ2-7, with 9 bases fitting TRBD1. The CDR3 spans 13 residues. After removal of 7 bases from V and 4 bases from J, the junction contained 5 bases not matched to a gene. The V gene's germline CDR1 is SNHLY and CDR2 FYNNEI. The CDR3: CASTGTGMYEQYF. CDR3 sequence (DNA): TGTGCCAGCACCGGGACAGGGATGTACGAGCAGTACTTC. The full variable domain, rest sourced from reference TRBV2 and TRBJ2-7, is EPEVTQTPSHQVTQMGQEVILRCVPISNHLYFYWYRQILGQKVEFLVSFYNNEISEKSEIFDDQFSVERPDGSNFTLKIRSTKLEDSAMYFCASTGTGMYEQYFGPGTRLTVT.

The genes are TRBV5-1 and TRBJ2-1; 8 bases are shared with TRBD2. The V gene end was trimmed by 3 bases and the J gene end by 6 bases; junction bases not matched to a gene: 5. Per the germline V gene, CDR1 is SGHRS and CDR2 is YFSETQ. This CDR3 spans 14 amino acids. CDR3 residues: CASSSRLASNEQFF. Here the CDR3 DNA reads TGCGCCAGCAGCTCTAGACTAGCGAGCAATGAGCAGTTCTTC.

The chain carries TRBV2 and TRBJ2-3, with TRBD1 as a possible D gene (6 bases). There are 16 residues in the CDR3. Between the trimmed V and J ends, which lost 6 bases and 4 bases, there was a span of 20 bases. Germline V gene sequence: CDR1 SNHLY, CDR2 FYNNEI. This CDR3 reads CASRDWTEPQADTQYF. The CDR3 nucleotides are TGTGCCAGCAGGGACTGGACAGAACCACAGGCAGATACGCAGTATTTT.